Each of the 21 T cell receptor beta chains below was sequenced from the same sample in a study of blood T cell repertoires in COVID-19. Assay used: immunoSEQ multiplex PCR; TCRdb lists only in-frame clones, some missing. Among a few hundred thousand clones listed, roughly 85% were seen once. The sequencing input was PBMCs or T cells enriched from blood (not recorded which). The receptors were gathered from a woman aged 45-65 years who had recovered from COVID-19.

J is TRBJ1-6 and V is TRBV5-1; maybe TRBD1 (5 bases). Per germline, CDR1 SGHRS and CDR2 YFSETQ. The CDR3 is 15 residues long. V was shortened by 4 bases and J by 5 bases, with 13 bases between the two germline ends. CDR3 nucleotides: TGCGCCAGCAGCCTCTGGCCGGGGGATAATTCACCCCTCCACTTT. Translated, it gives CASSLWPGDNSPLHF.

The chain is built from TRBV18 and TRBJ1-1, with a weak D call TRBD1 (5 bases). From germline, CDR1 is KGHSH and CDR2 LQKENI. V was clipped by 6 bases and J by 7 bases, with 9 bases between them. The length of the CDR3 is 11 residues. The CDR3 reads CASSSGIEAFF. CDR3 coding DNA: TGTGCCAGCTCTTCAGGGATTGAAGCTTTCTTT.

V is TRBV27 and J is TRBJ1-5, with 9 bases lining up with TRBD1. Looked up from germline, CDR1 is MNHEY and CDR2 is SMNVEV (reference sequence). This CDR3 spans 18 amino acids. J was trimmed by 3 bases and V by 5 bases; bases with no gene match: 14. This chain's CDR3 is CASSPSSSGTGINQPQHF. The CDR3 DNA is TGTGCCAGCAGTCCCTCGTCCTCCGGGACAGGGATCAATCAGCCCCAGCATTTT.

This clone has a single count. CDR3 loop: CASSPRQDSHYNEQFF. The CDR3 nucleotides read TGTGCCAGTAGTCCACGGCAGGACAGCCATTACAATGAGCAGTTCTTC. The J gene is TRBJ2-1, the V gene TRBV19; maybe TRBD1 (6 bases). The V end lost 5 bases, the J end lost 4 bases, and 18 bases lay between the germline ends. This CDR3 comprises 16 residues. Germline loops: CDR1 LNHDA, CDR2 SQIVND (reference sequence). The full variable domain, completed using reference TRBV19 and TRBJ2-1, is DGGITQSPKYLFRKEGQNVTLSCEQNLNHDAMYWYRQDPGQGLRLIYYSQIVNDFQKGDIAEGYSVSREKKESFPLTVTSAQKNPTAFYLCASSPRQDSHYNEQFFGPGTRLTVL.

The V call is TRBV15, the J call TRBJ1-5, with a tentative D call TRBD1 (5 bases). V dropped 2 bases and J dropped 6 bases, with 11 bases sitting between them. The germline gives CDR1 LNHNV, CDR2 YYDKDF (reference sequence). The CDR3 sequence is 14 residues long. CDR3 in DNA: TGTGCCACCAGCAGAACTCGGGGGTTTCAGCCCCAGCATTTT. It is translated as CATSRTRGFQPQHF.

The gene calls are TRBV27 and TRBJ1-5; unclear D gene. Germline V gene data show CDR1 as MNHEY and CDR2 as SMNVEV (reference sequence). Trimming removed 1 base at V and 5 bases at J, with 12 bases between. The CDR3 length is 15 residues. The CDR3, as DNA: TGTGCCAGCAGTTTATTCGCGGGCGGAGATCAGCCCCAGCATTTT. Amino acid sequence: CASSLFAGGDQPQHF.

This clone was observed a single time. This chain links TRBV11-3 with TRBJ2-2, with TRBD1 identical over 9 bases. Germline V lookup: CDR1 SGHNT, CDR2 YENEEA. The CDR3 consists of 17 residues. Unmatched junction bases numbered 10, after V lost 4 bases and J lost 4 bases. This chain's CDR3 is CASSWDIGTGSTGELFF. CDR3 bases: TGTGCCAGCAGCTGGGACATAGGGACAGGGAGCACCGGGGAGCTGTTTTTT.

This clone has just one count. The chain joins TRBV30 to TRBJ2-7; weak D call: TRBD2 (5 bases). There are 13 residues in the CDR3. Germline V gene data show CDR1 as GTSNPN and CDR2 as SVGIG (reference sequence). The germline V and J ends were trimmed by 0 bases and 6 bases, with 12 bases remaining between them. The CDR3 coding sequence is TGTGCCTGGAGTGTGCTACTAGGTCGCGAGCAGTACTTC. Protein sequence: CAWSVLLGREQYF. The variable domain in full, completed from reference TRBV30 and TRBJ2-7, reads SQTIHQWPATLVQPVGSPLSLECTVEGTSNPNLYWYRQAAGRGLQLLFYSVGIGQISSEVPQNLSASRPQDRQFILSSKKLLLSDSGFYLCAWSVLLGREQYFGPGTRLTVT.

The rearrangement links TRBV27 to TRBJ2-7; 7 bases match TRBD2. Unmatched junction bases numbered 8, after V lost 3 bases and J lost 6 bases. Germline V lookup: CDR1 MNHEY, CDR2 SMNVEV (reference sequence). The CDR3 is 14 residues long. CDR3 bases: TGTGCCAGCAGTTTTGAGGGAGGGACCTTCGAGCAGTACTTC. Translated: CASSFEGGTFEQYF.

V gene TRBV3-1 (or the pseudogene TRBV3-2) combines with J gene TRBJ1-2; weak D call: TRBD1 (6 bases). Germline CDR1 and CDR2: LGHDT and YNNKEL (reference sequence). The CDR3 is 14 amino acids. The V end was cut by 6 bases, the J end by 8 bases, with 19 bases between. The CDR3 DNA reads as TGTGCCAGCAGTCAGGGCCGCGGGGGCGGCGGCTACACCTTC. Protein sequence: CASSQGRGGGGYTF.

The J gene is TRBJ2-2, the V gene TRBV7-8; TRBD2 matches at 7 bases. CDR3 length: 14 residues. Unmatched junction bases numbered 7, after V lost 5 bases and J lost 7 bases. The germline V gene encodes CDR1 SGHVS and CDR2 FQNEAQ. The CDR3: CASSLRTSLGELFF. The CDR3 nucleotides are TGTGCCAGCAGCCTACGGACTAGTCTCGGGGAGCTGTTTTTT.

The V gene is TRBV5-1, the J gene TRBJ2-1, with 8 nucleotides matching TRBD2. CDR3 size: 20 residues. Germline-derived CDR1 and CDR2 are SGHRS and YFSETQ. V trimming: 3 bases; J trimming: 0 bases; junction bases outside the gene matches: 17. CDR3 bases: TGCGCCAGCAGCTGGCCTATAGTACTAGCGGAAGGGAGCTCCTACAATGAGCAGTTCTTC. Amino acid sequence: CASSWPIVLAEGSSYNEQFF.

This chain links TRBV19 with TRBJ2-7; a possible D gene is TRBD1 (6 bases). V lost 4 bases and J lost 2, with 9 bases in between. Germline V CDR1 and CDR2: LNHDA, SQIVND (reference sequence). The CDR3 is 13 residues long. DNA for the CDR3: TGTGCCAGTAGTAAAGGGACACCCTACGAGCAGTACTTC. Protein product: CASSKGTPYEQYF.

In nucleotides, the CDR3 is TGTGCCAGCAGTTACTCGACAGGGGGCCTCGGGGAGCTGTTTTTT. It codes for CASSYSTGGLGELFF. The chain combines TRBV6-5 with TRBJ2-2; 10 bases match TRBD1. V dropped 0 bases and J dropped 7; count of bases not matched to a gene: 2. This CDR3 contains 15 residues. The germline V gene encodes CDR1 MNHEY and CDR2 SVGAGI.

The DNA for the CDR3 is TGTGCCAGCAGGGGAGCGGGAGACCCCTACAATGAGCAGTTCTTC. Protein: CASRGAGDPYNEQFF. V and J are TRBV27 and TRBJ2-1, with TRBD2 matching over 8 bases. The CDR3 has 15 amino acids. Germline values: CDR1 MNHEY, CDR2 SMNVEV (reference sequence). V dropped 6 bases and J dropped 2; count of bases not matched to a gene: 6.

This clone was counted once. The V gene is TRBV6-5, the J gene TRBJ2-7, with D maybe TRBD1 (5 bases). V lost 6 bases to trimming and J lost 1 base, with 13 bases between them. This CDR3 is built from 14 residues. Germline V gene sequence: CDR1 MNHEY, CDR2 SVGAGI. Here the CDR3 DNA reads TGTGCCAGCAGGACAGACTCACGGTCCTACGAGCAGTACTTC. Its protein is CASRTDSRSYEQYF.

The rearrangement links TRBV9 to TRBJ2-1, with 13 nucleotides matching TRBD2. The germline V gene encodes CDR1 SGDLS and CDR2 YYNGEE. The trim removed 3 bases at V and 10 bases at J, leaving 4 bases unmatched. The CDR3 covers 14 residues. The CDR3 nucleotides are TGTGCCAGCAGCGCCGGACTAGCGGGAGCAGAGCAGTTCTTC. Encoded protein: CASSAGLAGAEQFF. The variable domain in full, completed from reference TRBV9 and TRBJ2-1, reads DSGVTQTPKHLITATGQRVTLRCSPRSGDLSVYWYQQSLDQGLQFLIQYYNGEERAKGNILERFSAQQFPDLHSELNLSSLELGDSALYFCASSAGLAGAEQFFGPGTRLTVL.

This clone was found once. This chain connects TRBV10-3 to TRBJ1-1; tentative D call: TRBD1 (5 bases). CDR1 and CDR2 from the germline V gene are ENHRY and SYGVKD. This CDR3 has 12 residues. V shed 4 bases and J shed 4 bases, with 7 bases lying between them. In DNA, the CDR3 is TGTGCCATCAGTGGCGGGGCCACTGAAGCTTTCTTT. It codes for CAISGGATEAFF.

The chain employs TRBV21-1 and TRBJ1-2; TRBD1, the table's D call, was not compared with the DNA. TRBV21-1 is a pseudogene locus. The CDR3 runs 17 residues. In DNA, the CDR3 is TGTGCCAGCAGCACCCGTAGTTGGACAGGGGGTAGTTATGGCTACACCTTC. Translated: CASSTRSWTGGSYGYTF.

CDR3 sequence reads: CASSLSRAGANVLTF. Here the CDR3 DNA reads TGCGCCAGCAGCTTGAGCAGGGCTGGGGCCAACGTCCTGACTTTC. The chain carries TRBV5-1 and TRBJ2-6; D is perhaps TRBD1 (5 bases). V lost 1 base and J lost 2, with 7 bases in between. CDR1 is SGHRS, CDR2 YFSETQ, per germline. The CDR3 extends over 15 amino acids. The variable domain in full, with the rest retrieved from reference TRBV5-1 and TRBJ2-6, is KAGVTQTPRYLIKTRGQQVTLSCSPISGHRSVSWYQQTPGQGLQFLFEYFSETQRNKGNFPGRFSGRQFSNSRSEMNVSTLELGDSALYLCASSLSRAGANVLTFGAGSRLTVL.

The CDR3 protein is CASSVVASGRVDEQFF. The CDR3 region has the DNA TGTGCCAGCAGCGTAGTTGCTAGCGGGAGGGTCGATGAGCAGTTCTTC. The V call is TRBV9, the J call TRBJ2-1, with 12 positions matching TRBD2. Germline assignment: CDR1 SGDLS and CDR2 YYNGEE. This CDR3 comprises 16 residues. After removal of 0 bases from V and 8 bases from J, the junction contained 6 bases not matched to a gene.